These T cell receptor beta chains were read from a single sample in a study of cytomegalovirus exposure and HLA in healthy donors. Using immunoSEQ multiplex PCR, the repertoire was profiled, and TCRdb retains in-frame clones only, with some absent. This repertoire shows about 110,000 clones, about three quarters found once; its top ten account for around 5.8%. The sequenced material came from PBMCs. These receptors came from a woman aged 45-65 years in good health and CMV-seropositive. The CDR3 runs from the conserved cysteine through the conserved F or W. Each record gives: CDR3 length, clone size, J gene, D gene, V gene, CDR3 DNA, CDR3 protein. A D gene is named only where the DNA matches it firmly. Clone size is given for some rows only: seen once, a few or many times, or a class if the clone is expanded.

>13|NA|TRBJ1-2|NA|TRBV7-2
TGTGCCAGCAGCTTAGACAGGGTCCATGGCTACACCTTC
CASSLDRVHGYTF
>15|NA|TRBJ1-5|NA|TRBV6-5
TGTGCCAGCAGTTACTCCCAAAATAGCAATCAGCCCCAGCATTTT
CASSYSQNSNQPQHF
>15|NA|TRBJ1-5|NA|TRBV7-9
TGTGCCAGCAGCCCCCTTGGACAGTTCAATCAGCCCCAGCATTTT
CASSPLGQFNQPQHF
>13|few|TRBJ1-1|TRBD1|TRBV7-9
TGTGCCAGCAGCTTAGGGGCAGGGGGCGAAGCTTTCTTT
CASSLGAGGEAFF
>17|NA|TRBJ2-2|NA|TRBV7-2
TGTGCCAGCAGCCCAACCTGGGGGGGCGCGGGCACCGGGGAGCTGTTTTTT
CASSPTWGGAGTGELFF
>12|NA|TRBJ2-7|NA|TRBV29-1
TGCAGCGTTTCAGGGGTCTCCTACGAGCAGTACTTC
CSVSGVSYEQYF
>14|NA|TRBJ1-2|TRBD1|TRBV7-9
TGTTCCAGCAGCCTAGGCGGGACAGGGGTAGGCTACACCTTC
CSSSLGGTGVGYTF
>15|NA|TRBJ2-4|TRBD2|TRBV27
TGTGCCAGCAGTCCCGGGGGGGGAACCAAAAACATTCGGTACTTC
CASSPGGGTKNIRYF
>15|once|TRBJ1-2|NA|TRBV28
TGTGCCAGCAGTTCCCCCCGAGGGTATCCATATGGCTACACCTTC
CASSSPRGYPYGYTF
>14|NA|TRBJ1-6|NA|TRBV10-3
TGTGCCATCAGTGAGAGACAGCTCAATTCACCCCTCCACTTT
CAISERQLNSPLHF
>13|once|TRBJ2-3|NA|TRBV7-9
TGTGCCAGCAGCTTAGGGTACACCCATACGCAGTATTTT
CASSLGYTHTQYF
>15|NA|TRBJ1-5|NA|TRBV2
TGTGCCAGCAGTGAAATTATGGGGAGTTATCAGCCCCAGCATTTT
CASSEIMGSYQPQHF
>13|NA|TRBJ1-2|NA|TRBV7-2
TGTGCCAGCAGTACCCGACAGCACTGGGGCTACACCTTC
CASSTRQHWGYTF
>17|NA|TRBJ1-6|NA|TRBV7-9
TGTGCCACCACGACAGAAGGATCTAGCTCCTATAATTCACCCCTCCACTTT
CATTTEGSSSYNSPLHF
>14|NA|TRBJ1-1|TRBD1|TRBV5-4
TGTGCCAGCAGCTTAGGACAGGGTGGCACTGAAGCTTTCTTT
CASSLGQGGTEAFF
>13|once|TRBJ2-1|NA|TRBV29-1
TGCAGCGTTCTGGGAGAAGGGTACAATGAGCAGTTCTTC
CSVLGEGYNEQFF
>16|NA|TRBJ2-7|NA|TRBV14
TGTGCCAGCAGCCAAACGAGGTCGCTAGGTTCGAGCGAGCAGTACTTC
CASSQTRSLGSSEQYF
>13|NA|TRBJ1-4|NA|TRBV7-2
TGTGCCAGCAGCGCAACGAGCAATGAAAAACTGTTTTTT
CASSATSNEKLFF
>16|NA|TRBJ2-4|TRBD1|TRBV28
TGTGCCAGCAGTCCCGGACAGGGGTTATCCAAAAACATTCAGTACTTC
CASSPGQGLSKNIQYF
>14|few|TRBJ2-7|NA|TRBV27
TGTGCCAGCAGTTACGTTCCGGGTTCCTACGAGCAGTACTTC
CASSYVPGSYEQYF
>14|NA|TRBJ2-7|NA|TRBV7-2
TGTGCCAGCAGCCCAGGGGCGGGGGCTTACGAGCAGTACTTC
CASSPGAGAYEQYF
>15|NA|TRBJ1-6|TRBD1|TRBV5-5
TGTGCCAGCAGCTTGAGAGGGGGCCTTAATTCACCCCTCCACTTT
CASSLRGGLNSPLHF
>17|NA|TRBJ2-2|NA|TRBV11-3
TGTGCCAGCAGCTTAGAAGCGTGGGGGCGGTCTTCCGGGGAGCTGTTTTTT
CASSLEAWGRSSGELFF
>15|few|TRBJ1-5|NA|TRBV4-3
TGCGCCAGCAGCCAGAACCAGGGCACGGGGGAGCCCCAGCATTTT
CASSQNQGTGEPQHF
>17|once|TRBJ1-2|NA|TRBV7-8
TGTGCCAGCAGCTTAGTTCGCAGGGGCTATACGAACTATGGCTACACCTTC
CASSLVRRGYTNYGYTF
>13|NA|TRBJ2-7|NA|TRBV18
TGTGCCAGCTCGGACACTGTGACCCACGAGCAGTACTTC
CASSDTVTHEQYF
>15|NA|TRBJ2-5|NA|TRBV19
TGTGCCAGTACGACGGAGGTCCTCCGCCAAGAGACCCAGTACTTC
CASTTEVLRQETQYF
>14|few|TRBJ1-3|NA|TRBV2
TGTGCCAGCAGTTATCAGGCGTCTGGAAACACCATATATTTT
CASSYQASGNTIYF
>16|NA|TRBJ1-1|TRBD1|TRBV7-9
TGTGCCAGCAGCTTAGTCCAGGGGGCGCCGGACACTGAAGCTTTCTTT
CASSLVQGAPDTEAFF
>14|NA|TRBJ1-4|NA|TRBV7-9
TGTGCCAGCAGCTTAGTTCCAGAGGATGAAAAACTGTTTTTT
CASSLVPEDEKLFF
>19|NA|TRBJ2-6|NA|TRBV4-1
TGCGCCAGCAGCCAAGGGGGGGGCAGGGTTTCTACTGGGGCCAACGTCCTGACTTTC
CASSQGGGRVSTGANVLTF
>14|few|TRBJ1-2|TRBD1|TRBV29-1
TGCAGCGTCGGAGCTTGGACAGGGGGAACTGGCTACACCTTC
CSVGAWTGGTGYTF
>11|NA|TRBJ2-7|TRBD1|TRBV6-5
TGTGCCAGTACAGGGGGATACGAGCAGTACTTC
CASTGGYEQYF
>16|NA|TRBJ1-2|TRBD1|TRBV28
TGTGCCAGCAGTTTAGCTACCCGACAGGGCCAGGGAGGCTACACCTTC
CASSLATRQGQGGYTF
>14|NA|TRBJ1-2|NA|TRBV7-9
TGTTCCAGCAGCTTAGACAGGAGCAACTATGGCTACACCTTC
CSSSLDRSNYGYTF
>16|NA|TRBJ2-2|NA|TRBV5-1
TGCGCCAGCTCAATAACCACAGTTTCGAACACCGGGGAGCTGTTTTTT
CASSITTVSNTGELFF
>15|few|TRBJ1-5|TRBD1|TRBV28
TGTGCCAGCAGACTAGGGGGGACAGGGCTTCAGCCCCAGCATTTT
CASRLGGTGLQPQHF
>14|NA|TRBJ1-2|TRBD1|TRBV28
TGTGCCAGCAGTACAGATCGAGGACAGGGTGGCTACACCTTC
CASSTDRGQGGYTF
>17|NA|TRBJ1-1|TRBD1|TRBV19
TGTGCCAGTAGCTTCTCCCGGGACAGGGCCTTGAACACTGAAGCTTTCTTT
CASSFSRDRALNTEAFF
>13|few|TRBJ1-4|NA|TRBV30
TGTGCCTGGAGTCAGGGGTACGGTGAAAAACTGTTTTTT
CAWSQGYGEKLFF